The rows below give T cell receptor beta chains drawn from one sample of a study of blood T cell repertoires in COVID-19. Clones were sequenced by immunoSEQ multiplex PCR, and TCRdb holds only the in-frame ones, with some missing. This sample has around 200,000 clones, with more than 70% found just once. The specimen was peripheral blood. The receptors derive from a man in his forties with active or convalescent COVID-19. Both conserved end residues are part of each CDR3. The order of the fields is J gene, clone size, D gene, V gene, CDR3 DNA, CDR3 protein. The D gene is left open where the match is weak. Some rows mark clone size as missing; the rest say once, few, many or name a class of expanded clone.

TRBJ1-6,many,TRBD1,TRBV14,TGTGCCAGCAGCCTCCAGGACAGGGGGCTGTATAATTCACCCCTCCACTTT,CASSLQDRGLYNSPLHF
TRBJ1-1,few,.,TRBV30,TGTGCCTGGACGGCGGGGGCCTCATTTTACATGAACACTGAAGCTTTCTTT,CAWTAGASFYMNTEAFF
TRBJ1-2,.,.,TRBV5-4,TGTGCCAGCAGCTTAAGAGCCTCGGAGTCCTATGGCTACACCTTC,CASSLRASESYGYTF
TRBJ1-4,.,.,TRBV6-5,TGTGCCAGCAGTTACTCGCGGACTGATTATAATGAAAAACTGTTTTTT,CASSYSRTDYNEKLFF
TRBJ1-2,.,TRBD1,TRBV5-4,TGTGCCAGCAGCGGGAGGATGGTGGGACAGGGGTGGTCCTATGGCTACACCTTC,CASSGRMVGQGWSYGYTF
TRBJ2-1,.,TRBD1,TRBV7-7,TGTGCTAGCAGCTTAGGACAGGGTGGGAATGAGCAGTTCTTC,CASSLGQGGNEQFF
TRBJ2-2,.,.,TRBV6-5,TGTGCCAGCAGGCGGGGACTTTCGAACACCGGGGAGCTGTTTTTT,CASRRGLSNTGELFF
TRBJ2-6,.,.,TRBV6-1,TGTGCCAGCAGTGAAACGGGGGCTGGGGCCAACGTCCTGACTTTC,CASSETGAGANVLTF
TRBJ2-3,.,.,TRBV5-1,TGCGCCAGCAGCTTAGGAAGGGGTGGCACAGATACGCAGTATTTT,CASSLGRGGTDTQYF
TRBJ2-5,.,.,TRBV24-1,TGTGCCACCAGTGAGGCCGTGGGGGGAGCGGGAGAGACCCAGTACTTC,CATSEAVGGAGETQYF
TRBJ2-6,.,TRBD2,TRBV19,TGTGCCAGCACCCCGGGAGGCGCTGGGGCCAACGTCCTGACTTTC,CASTPGGAGANVLTF
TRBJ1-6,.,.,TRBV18,TGTGCCAGCTCACCTCTCCCGGAGGCGGCTTCACCCCTCCACTTT,CASSPLPEAASPLHF
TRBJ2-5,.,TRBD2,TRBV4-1,TGCGCCAGCAGCCAAGAGGTCGCTAGCGGGGGGGCAGAGACCCAGTACTTC,CASSQEVASGGAETQYF
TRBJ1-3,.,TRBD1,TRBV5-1,TGCGCCAGCAGCCAAAATCCAGGGGGTTCGGGAAACACCATATATTTT,CASSQNPGGSGNTIYF
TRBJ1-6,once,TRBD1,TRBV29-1,TGCAGCGCCGGGGACAGGGAAGATTCACCCCTCCACTTT,CSAGDREDSPLHF
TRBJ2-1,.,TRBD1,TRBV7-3,TGTGCCAGCAGCTCGACAGGGGTCTACAATGAGCAGTTCTTC,CASSSTGVYNEQFF
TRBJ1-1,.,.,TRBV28,TGTGCCAGCAGTCTCGCCGGGACACAGGACACTGAAGCTTTCTTT,CASSLAGTQDTEAFF
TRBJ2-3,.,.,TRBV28,TGTGCCACCCGACGGGGTATGACAGATACGCAGTATTTT,CATRRGMTDTQYF
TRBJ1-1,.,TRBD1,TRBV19,TGTGCCAGTATGAGGGCAGGGGGCGGCTTGAACACTGAAGCTTTCTTT,CASMRAGGGLNTEAFF
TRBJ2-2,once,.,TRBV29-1,TGCAGCGTTTTATCCGGGAGCACCGGGGAGCTGTTTTTT,CSVLSGSTGELFF
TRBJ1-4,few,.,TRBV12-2,TGTGCAAGTCGCTTAGTCCCAGGGGCGAATGAAAAACTGTTTTTT,CASRLVPGANEKLFF
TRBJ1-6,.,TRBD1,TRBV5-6,TGTGCCAGCAGCCGGTGGACAGGGGGAGGATCACCCCTCCACTTT,CASSRWTGGGSPLHF
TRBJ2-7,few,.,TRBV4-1,TGCGCCAGCAGCCAAGAGACAAGTGTCTCCTACGAGCAGTACTTC,CASSQETSVSYEQYF
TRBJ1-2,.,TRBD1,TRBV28,TGTGCCAGCAAAAGGACAGGGCTCTATGGCTACACCTTC,CASKRTGLYGYTF
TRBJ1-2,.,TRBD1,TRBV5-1,TGCGCCAGCAGCTCGGGACAGGGCGGCTATGGCTACACCTTC,CASSSGQGGYGYTF
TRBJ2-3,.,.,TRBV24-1,TGTGCCACCAGTGATCCGCCGGGGGATACGCAGTATTTT,CATSDPPGDTQYF
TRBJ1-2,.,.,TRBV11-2,TGTGCCAGCAGCACTGACAGGAGATATGGCTACACCTTC,CASSTDRRYGYTF